This T cell receptor beta chain originates from a study of vaccination effects on CD4 cells after COVID-19. The germline V gene encodes CDR1 LGHNA and CDR2 YNFKEQ. Trimming removed 4 bases from V and 4 bases from J; junction bases left unmatched: 7. CDR3 length: 15 residues. Sequencing was performed with immunoSEQ multiplex PCR; in TCRdb, only in-frame clones are kept and a portion is missing. The sample gives fewer than 85,000 clones, roughly 74% of which show up once; roughly 2% is in the top ten. Upon completion of 10 to 11 days in culture, CD4+ T cells were isolated. Either the mRNA-1273 or the BNT162b2 vaccine was given to participants as two doses. This clone was counted once. Its antigen is as yet unknown.

This TCR came from a human donor who received a COVID-19 vaccine. The rearrangement uses TRBV4-2 and TRBJ2-5, with 9 bases lining up with TRBD1. The specimen comprised CD4+ T cells from PBMCs cultured without peptide, sampled after COVID-19 vaccination. CDR3 protein: CASSLHRDRAETQYF. The DNA of the CDR3 is TGTGCCAGCAGCCTTCACCGGGACAGGGCAGAGACCCAGTACTTC.